This is a list of T cell receptor beta chains from one sample in a study of T cell changes during pregnancy in multiple sclerosis. Clones were read by immunoSEQ multiplex PCR, and TCRdb kept only the in-frame ones, dropping some. The sample contains 45,000 to 60,000 clones, 91% of which appear only once. The sample was peripheral blood, taken after pregnancy. These receptors were obtained from a female donor in good health, enrolled as a control in a pregnancy study. Each CDR3 is given with its conserved first and last residue. The D gene is left open where the match is weak. A row's size may be missing; if present it is once, few, many or a size class.

J gene: TRBJ1-3; V gene: TRBV2; D gene: NA; clone size: NA; CDR3 DNA: TGTGCCAGCAGTTTTACCAAGACACGTTTCTCTGGAAACACCATATATTTT; CDR3 protein: CASSFTKTRFSGNTIYF
J gene: TRBJ1-2; V gene: TRBV18; D gene: TRBD1; clone size: NA; CDR3 DNA: TGTGCCAGCTCACCCGGACAGGGGGATGGCTACACCTTC; CDR3 protein: CASSPGQGDGYTF
J gene: TRBJ2-1; V gene: TRBV2; D gene: TRBD2; clone size: NA; CDR3 DNA: TGTGCCAGCAGCCCTAGCGGGGGTTGGAGGAATGAGCAGTTCTTC; CDR3 protein: CASSPSGGWRNEQFF
J gene: TRBJ2-3; V gene: TRBV9; D gene: NA; clone size: NA; CDR3 DNA: TGTGCCAGCAGCGCAGTACAGGGCACAGATACGCAGTATTTT; CDR3 protein: CASSAVQGTDTQYF
J gene: TRBJ1-1; V gene: TRBV11-2; D gene: NA; clone size: NA; CDR3 DNA: TGTGCCAGCAGCTTATTGGAGGGAAGGACTGAAGCTTTCTTT; CDR3 protein: CASSLLEGRTEAFF
J gene: TRBJ2-3; V gene: TRBV27; D gene: TRBD1; clone size: once; CDR3 DNA: TGTGCCAGCAGTTTATACCGGCGACAGGGCTCAGATACGCAGTATTTT; CDR3 protein: CASSLYRRQGSDTQYF
J gene: TRBJ2-1; V gene: TRBV9; D gene: NA; clone size: NA; CDR3 DNA: TGTGCCAGCAGCACCCGCAGGGGGGACCAGGACAATGAGCAGTTCTTC; CDR3 protein: CASSTRRGDQDNEQFF
J gene: TRBJ1-1; V gene: TRBV28; D gene: NA; clone size: NA; CDR3 DNA: TGTGCCAGCAGTTTTCGCAACCTAGGGGGCACTGAAGCTTTCTTT; CDR3 protein: CASSFRNLGGTEAFF
J gene: TRBJ2-4; V gene: TRBV6-1; D gene: NA; clone size: NA; CDR3 DNA: TGTGCCAGCGTGGACTTTTTAGCCAAAAACATTCAGTACTTC; CDR3 protein: CASVDFLAKNIQYF
J gene: TRBJ2-1; V gene: TRBV19; D gene: NA; clone size: NA; CDR3 DNA: TGTGCCAGTAGTATAGGGGCAGGGCTATACAATGAGCAGTTCTTC; CDR3 protein: CASSIGAGLYNEQFF
J gene: TRBJ2-7; V gene: TRBV28; D gene: NA; clone size: NA; CDR3 DNA: TGTGCCAGCAGTTTAAAGGACTTCTTTACTGCGGGGCAGTACTTC; CDR3 protein: CASSLKDFFTAGQYF
J gene: TRBJ2-3; V gene: TRBV19; D gene: TRBD2; clone size: NA; CDR3 DNA: TGTGCCAGTAGTGCCCGACTAGCGGGAGGTGCAGATACGCAGTATTTT; CDR3 protein: CASSARLAGGADTQYF
J gene: TRBJ2-3; V gene: TRBV16; D gene: TRBD1; clone size: NA; CDR3 DNA: TGTGCCAGCAGCGGACAGGGTGGGCCAGATACGCAGTATTTT; CDR3 protein: CASSGQGGPDTQYF
J gene: TRBJ2-7; V gene: TRBV19; D gene: NA; clone size: NA; CDR3 DNA: TGTGCCAGTGGCTTCTCGGGCGAGCAGTACTTC; CDR3 protein: CASGFSGEQYF
J gene: TRBJ2-7; V gene: TRBV6-5; D gene: TRBD2; clone size: NA; CDR3 DNA: TGTGCCAGCAGTTACTCCCAGCGGGAGCAGTATGAGCAGTACTTC; CDR3 protein: CASSYSQREQYEQYF
J gene: TRBJ1-6; V gene: TRBV5-4; D gene: NA; clone size: NA; CDR3 DNA: TGTGCCAGCAGCCGGTCCCTAAAAAATTCACCCCTCCACTTT; CDR3 protein: CASSRSLKNSPLHF
J gene: TRBJ1-2; V gene: TRBV6-1; D gene: NA; clone size: few; CDR3 DNA: TGTGCCAGCAGTGAAAGGGCAGGGGGCTACACCTTC; CDR3 protein: CASSERAGGYTF
J gene: TRBJ2-5; V gene: TRBV15; D gene: TRBD1; clone size: NA; CDR3 DNA: TGTGCCACCAGCAGAAGGACAGGGTTGGAGACCCAGTACTTC; CDR3 protein: CATSRRTGLETQYF
J gene: TRBJ2-3; V gene: TRBV29-1; D gene: NA; clone size: NA; CDR3 DNA: TGCAGCGTTTGGGGGCAAGGAGATACGCAGTATTTT; CDR3 protein: CSVWGQGDTQYF
J gene: TRBJ2-5; V gene: TRBV18; D gene: NA; clone size: NA; CDR3 DNA: TGTGCCAGCTCACAGGAAGGCGGAAGGGGGGAGACCCAGTACTTC; CDR3 protein: CASSQEGGRGETQYF
J gene: TRBJ2-5; V gene: TRBV18; D gene: TRBD2; clone size: NA; CDR3 DNA: TGTGCCAGCTCACCACGTGCAAGCGGGGGAGGAGAGACCCAGTACTTC; CDR3 protein: CASSPRASGGGETQYF
J gene: TRBJ2-1; V gene: TRBV29-1; D gene: TRBD1; clone size: NA; CDR3 DNA: TGCAGCGTTTCAGGACAGGGTCTCCATGAGCAGTTCTTC; CDR3 protein: CSVSGQGLHEQFF